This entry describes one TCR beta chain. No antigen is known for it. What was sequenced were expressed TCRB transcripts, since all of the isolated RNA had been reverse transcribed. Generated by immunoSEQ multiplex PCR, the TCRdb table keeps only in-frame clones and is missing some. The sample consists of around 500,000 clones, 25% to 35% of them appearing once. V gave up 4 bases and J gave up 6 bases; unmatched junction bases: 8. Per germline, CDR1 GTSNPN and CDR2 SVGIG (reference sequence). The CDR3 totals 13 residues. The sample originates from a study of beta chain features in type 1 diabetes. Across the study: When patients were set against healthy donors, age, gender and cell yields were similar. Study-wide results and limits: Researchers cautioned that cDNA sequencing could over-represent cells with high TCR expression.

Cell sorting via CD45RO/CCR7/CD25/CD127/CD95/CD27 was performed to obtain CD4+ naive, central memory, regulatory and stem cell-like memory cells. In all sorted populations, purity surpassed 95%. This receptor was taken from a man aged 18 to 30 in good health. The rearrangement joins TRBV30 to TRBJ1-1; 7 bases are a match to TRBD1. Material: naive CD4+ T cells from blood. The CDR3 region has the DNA TGTGCCTGGAAAGACAGGGTGGACGCTGAAGCTTTCTTT. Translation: CAWKDRVDAEAFF.